Presented here are 4 T cell receptor beta chains from one specimen sequenced in a study of shared clonotypes between healthy human individuals. Clones were sequenced by immunoSEQ multiplex PCR, and TCRdb holds only the in-frame ones, with some missing. The table lists just over 2,000,000 clones, roughly 95% of them singletons. The sample was naive CD4+ T cells sorted from blood. Regarding subset: CD45RA+ positively selected. The receptors here all came from a young man in good health.

The rearrangement links TRBV11-2 to TRBJ2-7, with TRBD2 matching 11 bases. The CDR3 runs to 16 residues. Germline values: CDR1 SGHAT, CDR2 FQNNGV. V shed 4 bases, J shed 1 base, and the junction held 6 bases outside the gene matches. CDR3 sequence: CASSSTSGSGSYEQYF. CDR3 DNA: TGTGCCAGCAGCTCTACTAGCGGGAGTGGGTCCTACGAGCAGTACTTC.

The CDR3 spells CASSLSGTGSYEQYF. Here the CDR3 DNA reads TGTGCCAGCAGCTTATCCGGGACAGGGAGCTACGAGCAGTACTTC. The chain joins TRBV7-6 to TRBJ2-7; TRBD1 matches 9 bases. The J segment lost 3 bases and the V segment lost 2 bases, leaving 5 bases of the junction unmatched. CDR1 is SGHVS and CDR2 is FNYEAQ in the germline V gene. The CDR3 has 15 amino acids.

As concerns this clone: Different DNA sequences within this sample yield the same CDR3. In nucleotides, the CDR3 is TGTGCCAGCAGCAGAGGGGAGACCCAGTACTTC. This translates into CASSRGETQYF. The V call is TRBV5-4, the J call TRBJ2-5; D might be TRBD2 (5 bases). Germline V CDR1 and CDR2: SGHNT, YYREEE (reference sequence). V shed 4 bases and J shed 5 bases, with 6 bases lying between them. The CDR3 extends over 11 amino acids.

The V gene is TRBV4-3, the J gene TRBJ2-3; TRBD2 might be the D (6 bases). Germline CDR1 reads LGHNA; CDR2 reads YSLEER. The CDR3 sequence is 15 residues long. V gave up 5 bases and J gave up 0 bases, with 12 bases separating them. Here the CDR3 reads CASSESSASTDTQYF. The CDR3 nucleotides are TGCGCCAGCAGCGAGTCTAGCGCGAGCACAGATACGCAGTATTTT.